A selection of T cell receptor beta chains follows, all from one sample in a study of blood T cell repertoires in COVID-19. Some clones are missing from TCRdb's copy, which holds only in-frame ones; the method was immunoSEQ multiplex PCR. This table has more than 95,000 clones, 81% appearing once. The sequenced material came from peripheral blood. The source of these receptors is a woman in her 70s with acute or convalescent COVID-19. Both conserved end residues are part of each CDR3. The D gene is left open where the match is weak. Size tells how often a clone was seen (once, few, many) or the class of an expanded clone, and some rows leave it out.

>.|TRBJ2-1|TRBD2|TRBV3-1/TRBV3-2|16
TGTGCCAGCAGCCAAGATTGGACGGGGGGGCCGAATGAGCAGTTCTTC
CASSQDWTGGPNEQFF
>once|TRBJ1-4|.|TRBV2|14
TGTGCCAGCAGTAAGGACAGTGGCGATGAAAAACTGTTTTTT
CASSKDSGDEKLFF
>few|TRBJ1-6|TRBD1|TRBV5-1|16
TGCGCCAGCAGCCTTACTACGGACAGGGGAAATTCACCCCTCCACTTT
CASSLTTDRGNSPLHF
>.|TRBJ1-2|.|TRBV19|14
TGTGCCAGTAGTATACAGGCGTCTAACTATGGCTACACCTTC
CASSIQASNYGYTF
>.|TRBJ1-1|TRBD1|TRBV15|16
TGTGCCACCAGCCGAGGGGAAGGGGGCGTTGACACTGAAGCTTTCTTT
CATSRGEGGVDTEAFF
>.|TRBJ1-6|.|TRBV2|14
TGTGCCAGCAACCCGATGGGGCCGAATTCACCCCTCCACTTT
CASNPMGPNSPLHF
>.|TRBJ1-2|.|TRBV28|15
TGTGCCAGCAGTTTCAGGCAGGGCGGGAGCTATGGCTACACCTTC
CASSFRQGGSYGYTF
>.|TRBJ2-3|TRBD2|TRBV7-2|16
TGTGCCAGCAGCTTAGAGCGGGGGGGCGTCACAGATACGCAGTATTTT
CASSLERGGVTDTQYF
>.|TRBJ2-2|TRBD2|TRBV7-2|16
TGTGCCAGCAGCTTAGGAGGGCTAGCGGTTGGCGGGGAGCTGTTTTTT
CASSLGGLAVGGELFF
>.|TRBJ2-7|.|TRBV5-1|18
TGCGCCAGCAGCTTGGGTCCTCCGTTTCAGGGGCTCTCCTACGAGCAGTACTTC
CASSLGPPFQGLSYEQYF
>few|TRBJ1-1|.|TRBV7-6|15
TGTGCCAGCAGCTTCTTCGGTCAAAATTTCCCTGAAGCTTTCTTT
CASSFFGQNFPEAFF
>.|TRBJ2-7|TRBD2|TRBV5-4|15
TGTGCCAGCAGCTCGGGACTAGCGGCGGCCTACGAGCAGTACTTC
CASSSGLAAAYEQYF
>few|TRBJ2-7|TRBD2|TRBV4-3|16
TGCGCCAGCAGCCAAGGCCTGGCTAGCGGGTACTACGAGCAGTACTTC
CASSQGLASGYYEQYF
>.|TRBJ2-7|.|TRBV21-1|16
TGTGCCAGCAGCAAAGGCGCAGGTCTGGGTTCCTACGAGCAGTACTTC
CASSKGAGLGSYEQYF
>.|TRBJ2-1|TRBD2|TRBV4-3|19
TGCGCCAGCAGCCTGCGATATTCTAGCGGGAGTGGGGGTAACAATGAGCAGTTCTTC
CASSLRYSSGSGGNNEQFF
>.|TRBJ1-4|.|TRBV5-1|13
TGCGCCAGCAGCGACAGTGGGGATGAAAAACTGTTTTTT
CASSDSGDEKLFF
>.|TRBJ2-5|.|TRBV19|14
TGTGCCAGTAGTGCGTCCAGGGATCGGGAGACCCAGTACTTC
CASSASRDRETQYF
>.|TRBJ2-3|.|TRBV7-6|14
TGTGCCAGCAGCTTAGGTACAGGCACAGATACGCAGTATTTT
CASSLGTGTDTQYF
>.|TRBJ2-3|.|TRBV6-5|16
TGTGCCAGCAGTTACTCTGGTAGCGGTAGCACAGATACGCAGTATTTT
CASSYSGSGSTDTQYF
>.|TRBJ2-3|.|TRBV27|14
TGTGCCAGCAGCTCACTCTCTAGCACAGATACGCAGTATTTT
CASSSLSSTDTQYF
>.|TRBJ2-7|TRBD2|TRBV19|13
TGTGCCAGTAGTCCAGCGGGGGGGCCCGAGCAGTACTTC
CASSPAGGPEQYF
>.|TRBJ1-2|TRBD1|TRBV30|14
TGTGCCGCGCCGGGACAGGGGTCCGCGGGGGGCTACACCTTC
CAAPGQGSAGGYTF
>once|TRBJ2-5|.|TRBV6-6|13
TGTGCCAGCAAAGGCCCACTACTTGAGACCCAGTACTTC
CASKGPLLETQYF
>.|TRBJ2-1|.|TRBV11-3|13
TGTGCCAGCAGCTTAGAACAGAACAATGAGCAGTTCTTC
CASSLEQNNEQFF
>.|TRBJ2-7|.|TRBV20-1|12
TGCAGTGCTAGTCTCGGGAGTTACGAGCAGTACTTC
CSASLGSYEQYF
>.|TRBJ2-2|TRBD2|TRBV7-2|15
TGTGCCAGCAGCTTACTTGGCGCGGGAGCCGGGGAGCTGTTTTTT
CASSLLGAGAGELFF
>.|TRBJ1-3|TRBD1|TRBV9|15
TGTGCCAGCAGCGTACGACAGGGGGATGGAAACACCATATATTTT
CASSVRQGDGNTIYF
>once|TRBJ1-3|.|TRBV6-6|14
TGTGCCAGCAGTTATACGGGGGAGGAAAACACCATATATTTT
CASSYTGEENTIYF
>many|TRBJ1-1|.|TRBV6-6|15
TGTGCCATAAAACGGACGGGAGGGGGGAACACTGAAGCTTTCTTT
CAIKRTGGGNTEAFF
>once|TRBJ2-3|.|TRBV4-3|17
TGCGCCAGCAGCCAAGATCCCTACGGGGGAGGCACAGATACGCAGTATTTT
CASSQDPYGGGTDTQYF
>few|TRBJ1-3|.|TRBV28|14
TGTGCCAGCAGTTCGGTGGCGCGGGTGAACACCATATATTTT
CASSSVARVNTIYF
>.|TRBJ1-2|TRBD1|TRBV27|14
TGTGCCAGCAGTTCCCACACAGGGGACTATGGCTACACCTTC
CASSSHTGDYGYTF
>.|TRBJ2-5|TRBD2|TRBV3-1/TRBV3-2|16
TGTGCCAGCAGCCGGGCGGCTAGCGGGTCCCAAGAGACCCAGTACTTC
CASSRAASGSQETQYF
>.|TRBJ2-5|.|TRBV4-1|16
TGCGCCAGCAGCCAAGATCAAAGTAGCGGCCAAGAGACCCAGTACTTC
CASSQDQSSGQETQYF
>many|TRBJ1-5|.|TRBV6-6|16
TGTGCCAGCAGTTACTTCGGCGGGGGGCAAGATCAGCCCCAGCATTTT
CASSYFGGGQDQPQHF
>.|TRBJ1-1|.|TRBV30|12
TGTGCCTGGGATGACAAGAACACTGAAGCTTTCTTT
CAWDDKNTEAFF
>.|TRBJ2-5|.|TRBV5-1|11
TGCGCCAGCAGTTCTCAAGAGACCCAGTACTTC
CASSSQETQYF
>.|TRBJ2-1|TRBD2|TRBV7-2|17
TGTGCCAGCAGCTCACTGACTAGCGGGATTCCTTACAATGAGCAGTTCTTC
CASSSLTSGIPYNEQFF
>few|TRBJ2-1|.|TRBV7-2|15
TGTGCCAGCAGCCCTGTAGACACTTACTACAATGAGCAGTTCTTC
CASSPVDTYYNEQFF
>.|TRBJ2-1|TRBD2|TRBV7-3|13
TGTGCCAGCAGCTCGGGACTAGCCAATGAGCAGTTCTTC
CASSSGLANEQFF
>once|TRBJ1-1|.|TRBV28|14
TGTGCCAGCAGCACAGCTCCACGGGGCACTGAAGCTTTCTTT
CASSTAPRGTEAFF
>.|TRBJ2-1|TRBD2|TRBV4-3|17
TGCGCCAGCAGCCAAGAAATGCCTCTAGCGGTAACAAATGAGCAGTTCTTC
CASSQEMPLAVTNEQFF
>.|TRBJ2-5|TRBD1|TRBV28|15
TGTGCCAGTGGATCAACAGGGGCCGTTCAAGAGACCCAGTACTTC
CASGSTGAVQETQYF
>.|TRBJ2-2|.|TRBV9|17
TGTGCCAGCAGCGTAGCCCCGGATCTTCGAGGCACCGGGGAGCTGTTTTTT
CASSVAPDLRGTGELFF
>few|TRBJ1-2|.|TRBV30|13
TGTGCCTGGAGGGAGGCCTCTACTAGAGGCTACACCTTC
CAWREASTRGYTF
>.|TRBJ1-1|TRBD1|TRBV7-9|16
TGTGCCAGCAGCTTAGAGATCGGGACAGGGGGCACTGAAGCTTTCTTT
CASSLEIGTGGTEAFF
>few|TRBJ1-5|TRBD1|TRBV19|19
TGTGCCAGTAGGATGGGGTCCGGGACAGGGGGCGGGCGCAATCAGCCCCAGCATTTT
CASRMGSGTGGGRNQPQHF
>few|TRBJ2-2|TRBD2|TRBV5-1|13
TGCGCCAGCACCTCCGGGGGGACCGGGGAGCTGTTTTTT
CASTSGGTGELFF
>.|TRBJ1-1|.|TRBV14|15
TGTGCCAGCAGCCAGAGAGCGGGGCGGAGCACTGAAGCTTTCTTT
CASSQRAGRSTEAFF
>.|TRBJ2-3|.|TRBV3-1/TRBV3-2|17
TGTGCCAGCAGCCAAGAGGTTAGGGGGGGACGGACAGATACGCAGTATTTT
CASSQEVRGGRTDTQYF
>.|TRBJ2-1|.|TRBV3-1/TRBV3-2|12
TGTGCCAGCACCCAAGCAGGGTATGAGCAGTTCTTC
CASTQAGYEQFF
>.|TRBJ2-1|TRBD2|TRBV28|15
TGTGCCAGCAGACGACAGCGGGAGGGCTACAATGAGCAGTTCTTC
CASRRQREGYNEQFF
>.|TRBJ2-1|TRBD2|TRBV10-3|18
TGTGCCATCAGTGCCTCCGGGACTAGCGGGAACTCATACAATGAGCAGTTCTTC
CAISASGTSGNSYNEQFF
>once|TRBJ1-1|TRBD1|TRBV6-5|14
TGTGCCAGCAGTTCAGACAGGGGGGTCACTGAAGCTTTCTTT
CASSSDRGVTEAFF